The 30 T cell receptor beta chains below all came from one sample that was sequenced in a study of T cell responses to AZD1222 COVID-19 vaccine. The method was immunoSEQ multiplex PCR; TCRdb's version includes in-frame clones alone and lacks a portion of them. Of some 280,000 clones in the sample, 90% to 95% were seen once. This material consisted of peripheral blood, taken 28 days after the second AZD1222 dose. Source of these receptors: an adult who received the AZD1222 COVID-19 vaccine.

CDR3 amino acids: CAWSAGINSNQPQHF. DNA for the CDR3: TGTGCCTGGAGCGCCGGGATTAATAGCAATCAGCCCCAGCATTTT. The chain has TRBV30 and TRBJ1-5; no definite D call. V lost 3 bases, J lost 0 bases, and 12 bases lay in between. The CDR3 is 15 amino acids. Germline CDR1 and CDR2: GTSNPN and SVGIG (reference sequence).

This chain joins TRBV2 and TRBJ1-5; D is undetermined. This CDR3 spans 14 amino acids. Germline values: CDR1 SNHLY, CDR2 FYNNEI. Trimming shortened V by 1 base and J by 5 bases, and 9 bases separated the two germline ends. The CDR3 DNA reads as TGTGCCAGCAGTGAAGTGACCATCTATCAGCCCCAGCATTTT. Residues: CASSEVTIYQPQHF.

The J gene is TRBJ2-3, the V gene TRBV6-4; D is unresolved. This CDR3 region has 16 residues. The germline V gene encodes CDR1 MRHNA and CDR2 SNTAGT. V lost 3 bases and J lost 3, with 16 bases in between. CDR3 region: CASSDDVTPGTDTQYF. The CDR3 DNA reads as TGTGCCAGCAGTGATGACGTGACCCCTGGGACAGATACGCAGTATTTT.

The gene calls are TRBV5-1 and TRBJ1-1, with D hard to call. Germline V gives CDR1 SGHRS, CDR2 YFSETQ. V lost 3 bases and J lost 1, with 7 bases in between. This CDR3 region has 13 residues. CDR3 sequence (DNA): TGCGCCAGCAGCTATGGAGGGAACACTGAAGCTTTCTTT. Its translation: CASSYGGNTEAFF.

The chain joins TRBV24-1 to TRBJ1-2; TRBD1 might be the D (6 bases). Looked up from germline, CDR1 is KGHDR and CDR2 is SFDVKD. With 5 bases removed from V and 6 bases from J, the gap between germline ends came to 12 bases. This CDR3 comprises 13 residues. The chain's CDR3 is CATSGAGEDGYTF. The CDR3 coding sequence is TGTGCCACCAGTGGTGCAGGGGAAGATGGCTACACCTTC.

The rearrangement uses TRBV3-1 (or the pseudogene TRBV3-2) and TRBJ2-2; a possible D gene is TRBD1 (5 bases). V was cut by 1 base and J by 5 bases, with 11 bases left in between. This CDR3 has 15 amino acids. Germline V gene sequence: CDR1 LGHDT, CDR2 YNNKEL (reference sequence). The CDR3: CASSQGGRVTGELFF. The CDR3, as DNA: TGTGCCAGCAGCCAAGGTGGCAGGGTAACCGGGGAGCTGTTTTTT.

The chain employs TRBV5-5 and TRBJ2-1; TRBD2 aligns across 11 bases. CDR1 and CDR2 from the germline V gene are SGHKS and YYEKEE (reference sequence). This CDR3 contains 19 residues. Germline trimming cut 4 bases from V and 3 bases from J; bases unmatched to any gene: 15. The CDR3 loop is CASSGGLAEFSPIYNEQFF. The CDR3 DNA reads TGTGCCAGCAGCGGGGGACTAGCGGAATTCTCCCCTATCTACAATGAGCAGTTCTTC.

The V call is TRBV3-1 (or the pseudogene TRBV3-2), the J call TRBJ2-1, with D possibly TRBD1 on 6 matching bases. CDR1 and CDR2 from the germline V gene are LGHDT and YNNKEL (reference sequence). This CDR3 is 15 amino acids long. The V end lost 0 bases, the J end lost 4 bases, and 10 bases lay between the germline ends. CDR3 DNA sequence: TGTGCCAGCAGCCAAGATTGGGACACGTACAATGAGCAGTTCTTC. Translated: CASSQDWDTYNEQFF.

The V gene is TRBV28, the J gene TRBJ1-4; D gene uncertain. Germline V gene sequence: CDR1 MDHEN, CDR2 SYDVKM. Trimming pared 6 bases from V and 9 bases from J, leaving 14 bases between. This CDR3 has 13 amino acids. The CDR3 DNA is TGTGCCAGCAGCTCCGGGAGGGTCCAAAAACTGTTTTTT. This gives the protein CASSSGRVQKLFF.

The CDR3 loop is CASSFGPDRGPSNYEQYF. The CDR3 DNA is TGTGCCAGCAGTTTTGGACCCGACAGGGGCCCCTCAAACTACGAGCAGTACTTC. The chain uses TRBV28 and TRBJ2-7; 8 bases are a match to TRBD1. CDR1 and CDR2 (germline): MDHEN, SYDVKM. V shed 3 bases and J 3 bases; nucleotides not matched to a gene: 16. This CDR3 contains 18 residues.

The chain has TRBV12-3 or TRBV12-4 and TRBJ1-3; D is uncertain. The CDR3 consists of 13 residues. The germline V and J ends were trimmed by 5 bases and 1 base, with 6 bases remaining between them. The CDR3 spells CASSQPSGNTIYF. The CDR3 DNA reads TGTGCCAGCAGTCAACCTTCTGGAAACACCATATATTTT.

The chain recombines TRBV10-3 with TRBJ2-2; TRBD1 aligns across 9 bases. This CDR3 contains 14 residues. The trim removed 6 bases at V and 3 bases at J, leaving 2 bases unmatched. The germline gives CDR1 ENHRY, CDR2 SYGVKD. The CDR3 region is CAISGTGYTGELFF. The CDR3 region has the DNA TGTGCCATCAGCGGGACAGGGTACACCGGGGAGCTGTTTTTT.

The gene calls are TRBV10-3 and TRBJ2-7; weak D call: TRBD2 (5 bases). The CDR3 has 13 amino acids. Germline assignment: CDR1 ENHRY and CDR2 SYGVKD. V was clipped by 6 bases and J by 1 base, with 10 bases between them. In DNA form, the CDR3 reads TGTGCCATCAGCCCCGGGGTTTCCTACGAGCAGTACTTC. This encodes CAISPGVSYEQYF.

J is TRBJ2-1 and V is TRBV14, with 11 bases aligning to TRBD2. There are 15 residues in the CDR3. Germline CDR1 reads SGHDN; CDR2 reads FVKESK. V gave up 4 bases and J gave up 2 bases; unmatched junction bases: 1. For the CDR3, the DNA is TGTGCCAGCAGCCGACTAGCGGGACCCTACAATGAGCAGTTCTTC. Its protein product is CASSRLAGPYNEQFF.

This clone is a singleton in its sample. The chain joins TRBV28 to TRBJ2-5; no clear D gene. The CDR3 loop spans 14 amino acids. V was clipped by 4 bases and J by 2 bases, with 11 bases between them. The germline V gene encodes CDR1 MDHEN and CDR2 SYDVKM. The chain's CDR3 is CASSSWLKQETQYF. The CDR3 DNA follows: TGTGCCAGCAGTTCGTGGCTGAAGCAAGAGACCCAGTACTTC.

This chain uses TRBV27 with TRBJ2-4, with 9 bases matching TRBD1. V was clipped by 5 bases and J by 3 bases; unmatched bases: 5. The CDR3 runs to 15 residues. From germline, CDR1 is MNHEY and CDR2 SMNVEV (reference sequence). CDR3 bases: TGTGCCAGCAGTCAACAGGGGGCGGGCAAAAACATTCAGTACTTC. It translates to CASSQQGAGKNIQYF.

The V call is TRBV29-1, the J call TRBJ2-5; D call uncertain. The CDR3 covers 10 residues. Per the germline V gene, CDR1 is SQVTM and CDR2 is ANQGSEA. Deletions cut 5 bases from V and 5 bases from J, with 6 bases between. The CDR3 loop reads CSVHDETQYF. The CDR3 coding sequence is TGCAGCGTTCACGACGAGACCCAGTACTTC. Variable domain in full (rest from reference TRBV29-1 and TRBJ2-5): SAVISQKPSRDICQRGTSLTIQCQVDSQVTMMFWYRQQPGQSLTLIATANQGSEATYESGFVIDKFPISRPNLTFSTLTVSNMSPEDSSIYLCSVHDETQYFGPGTRLLVL.

CDR3 protein: CASSRTGTNEKLFF. CDR3 DNA: TGTGCCAGCAGTCGGACAGGGACTAATGAAAAACTGTTTTTT. The chain is built from TRBV28 and TRBJ1-4; TRBD1 matches 8 bases. The CDR3 runs to 14 residues. The germline V gene has CDR1 MDHEN and CDR2 SYDVKM. J gave up 2 bases and V 5 bases, and 1 base lay outside the gene matches.

V usage is TRBV19 and J usage is TRBJ1-2, with D possibly TRBD1 on 6 matching bases. V lost 6 bases and J lost 3, with 8 bases in between. Germline V lookup: CDR1 LNHDA, CDR2 SQIVND (reference sequence). This CDR3 comprises 12 residues. CDR3 coding DNA: TGTGCCAGTAGACAGGGCCACTATGGCTACACCTTC. Translated, it gives CASRQGHYGYTF.

The chain is built from TRBV9 and TRBJ2-3; D unclear. Per germline, CDR1 SGDLS and CDR2 YYNGEE. This CDR3 spans 16 amino acids. V lost 4 bases and J lost 1, with 16 bases in between. The CDR3 sequence: CASSPGDGYRTDTQYF. CDR3 nucleotides: TGTGCCAGCAGCCCCGGAGATGGGTACCGCACAGATACGCAGTATTTT.

The rearrangement joins TRBV6-5 to TRBJ1-2; D gene uncertain. Per the germline V gene, CDR1 is MNHEY and CDR2 is SVGAGI. Deletions cut 0 bases from V and 4 bases from J, with 9 bases between. The CDR3 runs 14 residues. As DNA, the CDR3 is TGTGCCAGCAGTTACTCGTCGCGAGCCTATGGCTACACCTTC. It specifies CASSYSSRAYGYTF.

The CDR3 DNA reads as TGTGCCAGCAGCGTAGACGTGACAGTGGGCTCCGGGGCCAACGTCCTGACTTTC. Residues: CASSVDVTVGSGANVLTF. The chain recombines TRBV9 with TRBJ2-6, with D perhaps matching TRBD1 (5 bases). V was clipped by 0 bases and J by 4 bases, with 17 bases between them. CDR1 is SGDLS and CDR2 is YYNGEE in the germline V gene. This CDR3 contains 18 residues. Supplemented by reference TRBV9 and TRBJ2-6, the full variable domain reads DSGVTQTPKHLITATGQRVTLRCSPRSGDLSVYWYQQSLDQGLQFLIQYYNGEERAKGNILERFSAQQFPDLHSELNLSSLELGDSALYFCASSVDVTVGSGANVLTFGAGSRLTVL.

The rearrangement uses TRBV28 and TRBJ2-7; TRBD1 is a possible D gene (6 bases). From germline, CDR1 is MDHEN and CDR2 SYDVKM. The CDR3 extends over 14 amino acids. Trimming stripped 7 bases from V and 3 bases from J, with 16 bases between. The CDR3 here is CASTAPGQGYEQYF. The CDR3 DNA sequence: TGTGCCAGCACTGCACCGGGACAAGGCTACGAGCAGTACTTC.

The rearrangement uses TRBV7-9 and TRBJ1-4; TRBD1 is a possible D gene (5 bases). Germline CDR1 is SEHNR and CDR2 is FQNEAQ (reference sequence). The ends were cut back, 7 bases at V and 6 bases at J, with 18 bases in the middle. The CDR3 covers 15 residues. Here the CDR3 DNA reads TGTGCCAGCAAACCGGGACCGCCGGAGGATGAAAAACTGTTTTTT. The encoded protein is CASKPGPPEDEKLFF.

This clone came up once. The chain is built from TRBV19 and TRBJ1-1; a weak D match, TRBD1 (5 bases). In germline, CDR1 is LNHDA, CDR2 SQIVND (reference sequence). The CDR3 consists of 12 residues. Trimming took off 9 bases at V and 4 bases at J, with 12 bases between the two ends. The CDR3 DNA reads TGTGCCAGGGGGACCGACGGCACTGAAGCTTTCTTT. Protein sequence: CARGTDGTEAFF. The full variable domain, in which reference TRBV19 and TRBJ1-1 provide the parts outside the CDR3, is DGGITQSPKYLFRKEGQNVTLSCEQNLNHDAMYWYRQDPGQGLRLIYYSQIVNDFQKGDIAEGYSVSREKKESFPLTVTSAQKNPTAFYLCARGTDGTEAFFGQGTRLTVV.

This clone was seen just once. The genes are TRBV5-1 and TRBJ2-5, with 7 bases aligning to TRBD1. Trimming cost V 4 bases and J 5 bases; bases outside gene matches: 14. The germline CDR1 and CDR2 sequences are SGHRS and YFSETQ. This CDR3 has 16 residues. CDR3 sequence: CASSQSLTGLMETQYF. CDR3 DNA: TGCGCCAGCAGCCAATCACTGACAGGGCTGATGGAGACCCAGTACTTC. The entire variable domain, with the rest obtained from reference TRBV5-1 and TRBJ2-5, is as follows: KAGVTQTPRYLIKTRGQQVTLSCSPISGHRSVSWYQQTPGQGLQFLFEYFSETQRNKGNFPGRFSGRQFSNSRSEMNVSTLELGDSALYLCASSQSLTGLMETQYFGPGTRLLVL.

The genes are TRBV11-1 and TRBJ2-1; D not resolved. With 1 base removed from V and 6 bases from J, the gap between germline ends came to 13 bases. The germline V gene has CDR1 SGHAT and CDR2 FQDESV (reference sequence). The CDR3 is 15 amino acids. This CDR3 reads CASSLGALVGNEQFF. As DNA, the CDR3 is TGTGCCAGCAGCTTAGGGGCACTTGTAGGCAATGAGCAGTTCTTC.

This chain connects TRBV28 to TRBJ1-2, with TRBD1 identical over 7 bases. The CDR3 runs 14 residues. V shed 3 bases, J shed 6 bases, and the junction held 7 bases outside the gene matches. Per germline, CDR1 MDHEN and CDR2 SYDVKM. The CDR3 region is CASSFSLTGDGYTF. The CDR3 coding sequence is TGTGCCAGCAGTTTCAGTTTAACAGGGGATGGCTACACCTTC.

This chain links TRBV19 with TRBJ2-3; D may be TRBD1 or TRBD2 (5 bases each). V was clipped by 6 bases and J by 7 bases, with 20 bases between them. The CDR3 sequence is 15 residues long. Germline V gene sequence: CDR1 LNHDA, CDR2 SQIVND (reference sequence). Here the CDR3 reads CASRPNGAIPYTQYF. CDR3 nucleotide sequence: TGTGCCAGTAGGCCGAACGGGGCTATCCCCTATACGCAGTATTTT.

This CDR3 is CASSNRDRGKGYTF. The CDR3 bases are TGTGCCAGCAGTAACCGGGACAGGGGAAAGGGCTACACCTTC. The rearrangement uses TRBV27 and TRBJ1-2; 10 positions agree with TRBD1. CDR1 and CDR2 (germline): MNHEY, SMNVEV (reference sequence). The CDR3 has 14 residues. V lost 5 bases and J lost 8; bases outside the gene matches: 8.